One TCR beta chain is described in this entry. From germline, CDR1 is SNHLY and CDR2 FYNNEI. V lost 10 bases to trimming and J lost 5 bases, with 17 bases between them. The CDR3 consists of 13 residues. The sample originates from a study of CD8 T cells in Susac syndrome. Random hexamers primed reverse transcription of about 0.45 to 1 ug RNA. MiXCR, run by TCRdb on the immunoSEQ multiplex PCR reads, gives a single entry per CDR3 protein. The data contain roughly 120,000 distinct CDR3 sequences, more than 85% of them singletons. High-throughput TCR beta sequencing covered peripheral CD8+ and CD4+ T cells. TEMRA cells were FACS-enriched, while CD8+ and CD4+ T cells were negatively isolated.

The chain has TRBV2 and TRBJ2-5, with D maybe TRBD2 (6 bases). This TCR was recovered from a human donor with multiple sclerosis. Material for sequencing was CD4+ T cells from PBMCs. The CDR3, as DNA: TGTGCCACCCAAGAGGCGGGATGGGAGACCCAGTACTTC. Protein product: CATQEAGWETQYF.